This paragraph reports one TCR beta chain. Its matching antigen is unknown. This entry belongs to a study of shared clonotypes between healthy human individuals. Study results and limitations: Donors were few, which limited the genetic and exposure-history diversity represented. It was observed that about 5% of naive CD4 clonotypes were shared across a few donors.

Selected positively for CCR7 and CD45RO-negative, naive CD8 cells excluded terminally differentiated effector memory CD45RA+ cells. V dropped 2 bases and J dropped 0 bases, with 14 bases sitting between them. Germline values: CDR1 MNHEY, CDR2 SMNVEV (reference sequence). The CDR3 runs to 16 residues. This table comes from immunoSEQ multiplex PCR, and its TCRdb copy is limited to in-frame clones, with some not included. This sample yields around 2,000,000 clones, of which approximately 95% are seen a single time; 1.2% belongs to the top ten. The TCR originated in a man aged 18 to 29 in good health. The sequenced sample consisted of naive CD8+ T cells sorted from blood. This rearrangement joins TRBV27 to TRBJ2-7; possibly TRBD2 for D (5 bases). The CDR3 spells CASSLLGGGISYEQYF. CDR3 nucleotides: TGTGCCAGCAGTTTACTGGGCGGAGGAATCTCCTACGAGCAGTACTTC.